This is a list of T cell receptor beta chains from one sample in a study of cytomegalovirus exposure and HLA in healthy donors. The repertoire was sequenced with immunoSEQ multiplex PCR; TCRdb's copy has only in-frame clones and lacks some. Of about 140,000 clones listed, 70% to 80% were seen once; the top ten hold roughly 4.7%. The sequencing sample was made of PBMCs. The receptors originated from a male donor in good health and CMV-seronegative. The CDR3 runs from the conserved cysteine through the conserved F or W. A D gene is named only where the DNA matches it firmly. The listing skips clone size in some rows; elsewhere it reads once, few, many or a size class.

v_gene,d_gene,abundance,j_gene,CDR3aa,CDR3nt
TRBV9,-,-,TRBJ2-7,CASSVGGQSSYEQYF,TGTGCCAGCAGCGTAGGCGGCCAGAGCTCCTACGAGCAGTACTTC
TRBV5-1,-,-,TRBJ1-2,CASSSDSSYGYTF,TGCGCCAGCAGCTCAGACAGTTCCTATGGCTACACCTTC
TRBV19,TRBD1,-,TRBJ2-1,CASSKNPGQGYHEQFF,TGTGCCAGTAGTAAAAACCCGGGACAGGGGTATCATGAGCAGTTCTTC
TRBV5-1,-,-,TRBJ1-1,CASSLAGDTEAFF,TGCGCCAGCAGCTTGGCAGGGGACACTGAAGCTTTCTTT
TRBV5-6,-,-,TRBJ2-3,CASSDLGRGGDTQYF,TGTGCCAGCAGCGACCTAGGGAGGGGGGGAGATACGCAGTATTTT
TRBV28,TRBD2,-,TRBJ2-5,CASSRDSGGAFQETQYF,TGTGCCAGCAGCCGAGATAGCGGGGGGGCCTTCCAAGAGACCCAGTACTTC
TRBV27,-,-,TRBJ1-1,CASSLSHTGMNTEAFF,TGTGCCAGCAGTCTTAGTCATACAGGGATGAACACTGAAGCTTTCTTT
TRBV13,-,-,TRBJ2-3,CASSFQGTGPTDTQYF,TGTGCCAGCAGCTTTCAGGGAACAGGCCCGACAGATACGCAGTATTTT
TRBV7-2,-,-,TRBJ2-1,CASSLIWPGDNNEQFF,TGTGCCAGCAGCTTAATATGGCCCGGGGATAACAATGAGCAGTTCTTC
TRBV7-3,TRBD1,-,TRBJ1-2,CASSFTGTGLGYTF,TGTGCCAGCAGCTTTACCGGGACAGGGCTCGGCTACACCTTC
TRBV9,TRBD1,-,TRBJ2-7,CASSGQGSYEQYF,TGTGCCAGCTCGGGACAGGGTAGTTACGAGCAGTACTTC
TRBV5-1,TRBD2,-,TRBJ2-3,CASSPEAGGIDTQYF,TGCGCCAGCAGCCCGGAGGCGGGGGGAATAGATACGCAGTATTTT
TRBV10-2,TRBD1,-,TRBJ1-1,CASKSRGSNTEAFF,TGCGCCAGCAAGAGCAGGGGGTCGAACACTGAAGCTTTCTTT
TRBV6-4,-,-,TRBJ1-1,CASKSRRAAEAFF,TGTGCCAGCAAGTCACGGCGGGCTGCTGAAGCTTTCTTT
TRBV7-9,TRBD1,-,TRBJ1-1,CASSSLDRGDTEAFF,TGTGCCAGCAGCTCGCTGGACAGGGGTGACACTGAAGCTTTCTTT
TRBV5-1,-,-,TRBJ1-4,CASSLGALATNEKLFF,TGCGCCAGCAGCTTGGGGGCCCTTGCAACTAATGAAAAACTGTTTTTT
TRBV5-8,TRBD1,-,TRBJ1-2,CASSWTGINGYTF,TGTGCCAGCAGCTGGACAGGGATAAACGGCTACACCTTC
TRBV19,TRBD2,-,TRBJ2-7,CASSPRTSATYEQYF,TGTGCCAGTAGTCCACGGACTAGCGCCACCTACGAGCAGTACTTC
TRBV14,TRBD1,-,TRBJ1-2,CASSHAQGQAYGYTF,TGTGCCAGCAGCCACGCTCAGGGACAGGCGTATGGCTACACCTTC
TRBV30,-,-,TRBJ1-2,CAWSVRSYGYTF,TGTGCCTGGAGTGTACGTAGCTATGGCTACACCTTC
TRBV6-5,TRBD1,-,TRBJ2-3,CASSRQGLSTDTQYF,TGTGCCAGCAGTCGACAGGGCCTAAGCACAGATACGCAGTATTTT
TRBV7-2,TRBD1,-,TRBJ1-1,CASAFESGGFGTEAFF,TGTGCCAGCGCCTTTGAATCAGGGGGCTTCGGGACTGAAGCTTTCTTT
TRBV30,TRBD1,-,TRBJ1-2,CAWGQGNGYTF,TGTGCCTGGGGACAGGGAAATGGCTACACCTTC
TRBV7-3,-,-,TRBJ2-1,CASSPFGGVLSENEQFF,TGTGCCAGCAGCCCATTTGGCGGGGTGTTATCGGAAAATGAGCAGTTCTTC
TRBV6-5,TRBD1,-,TRBJ1-4,CASSLRGEKLFF,TGTGCCAGCAGTCTCAGGGGGGAAAAACTGTTTTTT
TRBV19,-,-,TRBJ2-7,CASSRVGAYEQYF,TGTGCCAGTAGTCGAGTCGGGGCCTACGAGCAGTACTTC
TRBV5-1,TRBD2,few,TRBJ2-3,CASTPTGGADTQYF,TGCGCCAGCACCCCGACCGGGGGGGCAGATACGCAGTATTTT
TRBV4-1,TRBD1,once,TRBJ2-7,CASSRPGQGAREEQYF,TGCGCCAGCAGCCGACCGGGACAGGGGGCGCGGGAAGAGCAGTACTTC
TRBV5-4,TRBD2,-,TRBJ2-2,CASSKRGGTTGELFF,TGTGCCAGCAGTAAGCGGGGGGGCACCACCGGGGAGCTGTTTTTT
TRBV30,TRBD1,-,TRBJ1-1,CAWTAQGGTEAFF,TGTGCCTGGACGGCCCAGGGGGGAACTGAAGCTTTCTTT
TRBV5-1,TRBD2,-,TRBJ2-7,CASRPELAGFAYEQYF,TGCGCCAGCAGACCCGAACTAGCGGGGTTCGCCTACGAGCAGTACTTC
TRBV4-3,TRBD1,once,TRBJ1-5,CASSPDRVNQPQHF,TGCGCCAGCAGCCCGGACAGGGTCAATCAGCCCCAGCATTTT
TRBV6-1,-,-,TRBJ1-1,CASSGTRNTEAFF,TGTGCCAGCTCCGGGACAAGGAACACTGAAGCTTTCTTT
TRBV15,-,-,TRBJ1-5,CATSRDLAASSNQPQHF,TGTGCCACCAGCAGAGATTTGGCGGCGTCGAGCAATCAGCCCCAGCATTTT
TRBV2,-,few,TRBJ2-5,CASLRDKYQETQYF,TGTGCCAGCCTCCGGGACAAATACCAAGAGACCCAGTACTTC
TRBV29-1,-,-,TRBJ1-5,CSVGGGGAGQPQHF,TGCAGCGTGGGGGGAGGTGGAGCGGGTCAGCCCCAGCATTTT
TRBV7-9,TRBD1,-,TRBJ1-2,CASSFRTGDHYGYTF,TGTGCCAGCAGCTTCCGGACAGGGGATCACTATGGCTACACCTTC
TRBV5-4,-,-,TRBJ1-1,CASSPAERETEAFF,TGTGCCAGCAGCCCGGCCGAACGGGAGACTGAAGCTTTCTTT
TRBV7-2,TRBD1,-,TRBJ1-2,CASSLTRDSYGYTF,TGTGCCAGCAGCTTGACCCGGGACAGCTATGGCTACACCTTC
TRBV11-2,TRBD1,-,TRBJ1-4,CASSSDRASNEKLFF,TGTGCCAGCAGCTCGGACAGGGCCAGTAATGAAAAACTGTTTTTT
TRBV7-2,TRBD1,-,TRBJ1-3,CASSPQTGATGNTIYF,TGTGCCAGCAGTCCACAAACAGGGGCAACTGGAAACACCATATATTTT
TRBV5-4,TRBD2,-,TRBJ2-7,CASSLAGGSSEQYF,TGTGCCAGCAGCTTAGCGGGGGGAAGTTCCGAGCAGTACTTC
TRBV7-9,-,-,TRBJ2-5,CASSLESLRGETQYF,TGTGCCAGCAGCTTAGAGTCCCTAAGAGGAGAGACCCAGTACTTC
TRBV15,TRBD1,few,TRBJ1-3,CATSRGGQGAGNTIYF,TGTGCCACCAGCAGGGGAGGACAGGGGGCTGGAAACACCATATATTTT
TRBV9,-,-,TRBJ1-4,CASSVDPGGKKLFF,TGTGCCAGCAGCGTAGATCCGGGAGGGAAAAAACTGTTTTTT
TRBV9,TRBD1,-,TRBJ1-4,CASSFRQGSNEKLFF,TGTGCCAGCAGCTTTAGACAGGGGTCTAATGAAAAACTGTTTTTT
TRBV28,-,-,TRBJ1-2,CASRTGLGPGYTF,TGTGCCAGCAGAACAGGGTTGGGGCCGGGCTACACCTTC
TRBV7-2,TRBD2,-,TRBJ2-7,CASSPQAGGINEQYF,TGTGCCAGCAGCCCACAAGCGGGGGGGATAAACGAGCAGTACTTC